The 24 T cell receptor beta chains reported below all come from one sample, sequenced in a study of blood T cell repertoires in COVID-19. Method: immunoSEQ multiplex PCR; TCRdb's copy keeps in-frame clones and lacks some. The sample has roughly 250,000 clones, 80% to 95% seen once. The material sequenced was PBMCs or T cells enriched from blood (not recorded which). These receptors were taken from a young woman who had recovered from COVID-19.

The chain links TRBV4-1 to TRBJ2-7, with D possibly matching TRBD1 (5 bases). The CDR3 has 15 residues. Germline V gene sequence: CDR1 MGHRA, CDR2 YSYEKL. V was clipped by 0 bases and J by 2 bases, with 11 bases between them. The CDR3 nucleotides read TGCGCCAGCAGCCAAGAGGGTTGGACACCCTACGAGCAGTACTTC. It encodes CASSQEGWTPYEQYF.

The V call is TRBV28, the J call TRBJ2-7, with D perhaps TRBD2 (7 bases). Looked up from germline, CDR1 is MDHEN and CDR2 is SYDVKM. The CDR3 has 15 residues. Trimming shortened V by 3 bases and J by 3 bases, and 15 bases separated the two germline ends. The CDR3 loop is CASSLGRGGGYEQYF. The CDR3 DNA sequence: TGTGCCAGCAGTTTGGGACGAGGGGGGGGCTACGAGCAGTACTTC.

J is TRBJ1-2 and V is TRBV5-4, with 8 bases identical to TRBD1. CDR1 and CDR2 (germline): SGHNT, YYREEE (reference sequence). This CDR3 is built from 13 residues. J gave up 4 bases and V 5 bases, and 4 bases lay outside the gene matches. As DNA, the CDR3 is TGTGCCAGCAGTCGACAGGGGAGCTATGGCTACACCTTC. This translates into CASSRQGSYGYTF.

The V call is TRBV5-1, the J call TRBJ1-2; D ambiguous. The CDR3 runs 14 residues. Germline V gene sequence: CDR1 SGHRS, CDR2 YFSETQ. V was shortened by 3 bases and J by 1 base, with 10 bases between the two germline ends. Here the CDR3 reads CASSSEILNYGYTF. Written as DNA, the CDR3 is TGCGCCAGCAGCTCGGAGATACTTAACTATGGCTACACCTTC.

The chain links TRBV11-2 to TRBJ2-7; 8 nucleotides agree with TRBD1. CDR3 length: 16 residues. Germline lookup yields CDR1 SGHAT and CDR2 FQNNGV. J gave up 4 bases and V 5 bases, and 13 bases lay outside the gene matches. The CDR3 region is CASSAGQGMSLYEQYF. Here the CDR3 DNA reads TGTGCCAGCAGCGCCGGACAGGGTATGAGTTTGTACGAGCAGTACTTC.

The CDR3 is CASSPGVVGETQYF. The CDR3 nucleotides read TGCGCCAGCAGCCCCGGGGTCGTCGGAGAGACCCAGTACTTC. V gene TRBV5-1 combines with J gene TRBJ2-5; TRBD2 is a possible D gene (5 bases). V was trimmed by 4 bases and J by 4 bases, leaving 14 bases between them. Germline CDR1 and CDR2: SGHRS and YFSETQ. The CDR3 is made up of 14 amino acids.

The rearrangement links TRBV2 to TRBJ1-1; D is perhaps TRBD1 (5 bases). Deletions cut 2 bases from V and 6 bases from J, with 16 bases between. Germline CDR1 SNHLY, CDR2 FYNNEI. The CDR3 covers 15 residues. DNA of the CDR3: TGTGCCAGCAGTGAACAGGGATCTGGTTTCGCTGAAGCTTTCTTT. As protein: CASSEQGSGFAEAFF.

In its sample, this clone was seen many times. The rearrangement uses TRBV11-3 and TRBJ2-3; 10 nucleotides agree with TRBD2. This CDR3 has 15 residues. Trimming removed 0 bases from V and 4 bases from J; junction bases left unmatched: 1. The germline V gene encodes CDR1 SGHNT and CDR2 YENEEA. The CDR3 DNA follows: TGTGCCAGCAGCTTAGAAGCGGGGGGGTCAGATACGCAGTATTTT. Translation: CASSLEAGGSDTQYF.

V gene TRBV4-2 combines with J gene TRBJ2-3; 12 positions match TRBD1. Trimming removed 2 bases from V and 6 bases from J; junction bases left unmatched: 15. Germline assignment: CDR1 LGHNA and CDR2 YNFKEQ. The CDR3 is 19 amino acids. DNA of the CDR3: TGTGCCAGCAGCCAACGAGGGACAGGGGGCTTCATGATAAGCGATACGCAGTATTTT. Its protein is CASSQRGTGGFMISDTQYF.

This chain joins TRBV11-2 and TRBJ1-2; 7 bases align to TRBD1. The CDR3 totals 15 residues. Losses at the gene ends were 4 bases for V and 0 bases for J; bases not matched to a gene: 5. Germline CDR1 and CDR2: SGHAT and FQNNGV. CDR3 sequence: CASSSGQGANYGYTF. The DNA of the CDR3 is TGTGCCAGCAGCTCCGGGCAGGGGGCTAACTATGGCTACACCTTC.

The rearrangement uses TRBV19 and TRBJ1-1; D unresolved. The CDR3 is made up of 14 amino acids. Germline CDR1 LNHDA, CDR2 SQIVND (reference sequence). With 4 bases removed from V and 6 bases from J, the gap between germline ends came to 15 bases. CDR3 sequence reads: CASSTYMKTAEAFF. The CDR3 coding sequence is TGTGCCAGTAGTACCTATATGAAAACCGCTGAAGCTTTCTTT.

This clone came up once. V is TRBV19 and J is TRBJ1-2, with D possibly TRBD1 on 6 matching bases. Germline loops: CDR1 LNHDA, CDR2 SQIVND (reference sequence). The CDR3 runs to 14 residues. V was cut by 9 bases and J by 4 bases, with 18 bases left in between. The CDR3 region has the DNA TGTGCCAGCGAGCGCAGGGGCGAACCCTATGGCTACACCTTC. Translation: CASERRGEPYGYTF.

The chain recombines TRBV6-2 or TRBV6-3 with TRBJ2-7, with unresolved D. Looked up from germline, CDR1 is MNHEY and CDR2 is SVGEGT. The CDR3 length is 14 residues. V dropped 2 bases and J dropped 0 bases, with 8 bases sitting between them. The CDR3 region is CASSYGQYSYEQYF. The CDR3 coding sequence is TGTGCCAGCAGTTACGGGCAGTACTCCTACGAGCAGTACTTC.

The V call is TRBV10-3, the J call TRBJ1-4; TRBD1 matches 7 bases. The CDR3 spans 13 residues. Germline trimming cut 10 bases from V and 2 bases from J; bases unmatched to any gene: 4. CDR1 is ENHRY and CDR2 is SYGVKD in the germline V gene. DNA for the CDR3: TGTGCCACCTCAGGGGGGACTAATGAAAAACTGTTTTTT. It encodes CATSGGTNEKLFF.

The chain is built from TRBV13 and TRBJ1-6; 7 bases match TRBD1. V lost 7 bases to trimming and J lost 7 bases; unmatched junction nucleotides: 7. The CDR3 extends over 14 amino acids. CDR1 and CDR2 (germline): PRHDT, FYEKMQ (reference sequence). CDR3 coding DNA: TGTGCCAGCACCAGACAGGGAAGGAATTCACCCCTCCACTTT. Translation: CASTRQGRNSPLHF.

The V call is TRBV3-1 (or the pseudogene TRBV3-2), the J call TRBJ1-2; maybe TRBD1 (5 bases). V dropped 8 bases and J dropped 4 bases, with 14 bases sitting between them. From germline, CDR1 is LGHDT and CDR2 YNNKEL (reference sequence). The CDR3 has 13 amino acids. The DNA for the CDR3 is TGTGCCAGCGGGGGAGGAGGTTCCTATGGCTACACCTTC. Its translation: CASGGGGSYGYTF.

The V gene is TRBV5-6, the J gene TRBJ2-7; a weak D match, TRBD1 (6 bases). Germline loops: CDR1 SGHDT, CDR2 YYEEEE. Deletions cut 4 bases from V and 7 bases from J, with 18 bases between. The CDR3 spans 14 residues. The chain's CDR3 is CASSLWDNAREQYF. The CDR3 nucleotides are TGTGCCAGCAGCCTCTGGGACAACGCGAGGGAGCAGTACTTC.

This clone was observed a single time. The chain carries TRBV18 and TRBJ1-3; D may be TRBD1 (6 bases). Per the germline V gene, CDR1 is KGHSH and CDR2 is LQKENI. The CDR3 is made up of 14 amino acids. Trimming removed 4 bases from V and 8 bases from J, with 15 bases in between. The CDR3 nucleotides are TGTGCCAGCTCACTGGCGACAGGACGGGACACCATATATTTT. It is translated as CASSLATGRDTIYF.

The chain joins TRBV5-1 to TRBJ1-1; TRBD1 is a possible D gene (5 bases). The CDR3 is 15 residues long. Germline CDR1 reads SGHRS; CDR2 reads YFSETQ. V lost 4 bases and J 2 bases, leaving 15 bases between the germline ends. As DNA, the CDR3 is TGCGCCAGCAGCCTAGGACAAGGGGTAAACACTGAAGCTTTCTTT. Translating it yields CASSLGQGVNTEAFF.

The chain links TRBV18 to TRBJ2-1, with 9 bases fitting TRBD1. V lost 2 bases and J lost 8; bases outside the gene matches: 1. CDR3 length equals 13 residues. Per the germline V gene, CDR1 is KGHSH and CDR2 is LQKENI. The chain's CDR3 is CASSPGTGYEQFF. The CDR3 DNA reads TGTGCCAGCTCACCAGGGACAGGGTATGAGCAGTTCTTC.

The chain employs TRBV7-6 and TRBJ1-3, with unresolved D. V lost 1 base, J lost 3 bases, and 13 bases lay in between. Per germline, CDR1 SGHVS and CDR2 FNYEAQ. The CDR3 runs 16 residues. CDR3 amino acids: CASSLGGLLGGNTIYF. The CDR3 region has the DNA TGTGCCAGCAGCTTAGGAGGGCTCCTGGGTGGAAACACCATATATTTT.

The rearrangement links TRBV28 to TRBJ1-6; TRBD1 matches 9 bases. The CDR3 runs to 20 residues. Germline CDR1 reads MDHEN; CDR2 reads SYDVKM. J lost 1 base, V lost 6 bases, and 16 bases had no gene match. CDR3 DNA: TGTGCCAGCAGGAAGGAGGGGTGGACAGGGGAAGAATCCTATAATTCACCCCTCCACTTT. Translating gives CASRKEGWTGEESYNSPLHF.

This clone came up once. This rearrangement joins TRBV5-8 to TRBJ1-1, with D unresolved. The CDR3 consists of 14 residues. Looked up from germline, CDR1 is SGHTS and CDR2 is YDEGEE. Trimming cost V 4 bases and J 4 bases, with 14 bases left between them. CDR3 sequence reads: CASSRTFMGTEAFF. CDR3 DNA: TGTGCCAGCAGCCGGACTTTCATGGGCACTGAAGCTTTCTTT. Looking up the rest from reference TRBV5-8 and TRBJ1-1 gives the full variable domain: EAGVTQSPTHLIKTRGQQATLRCSPISGHTSVYWYQQALGLGLQFLLWYDEGEERNRGNFPPRFSGRQFPNYSSELNVNALELEDSALYLCASSRTFMGTEAFFGQGTRLTVV.

The count of this clone is one. One junction end disagrees with the germline gene, perhaps due to a read error. The V gene is TRBV7-7, the J gene TRBJ2-3; 9 bases agree with TRBD1. Germline loops: CDR1 SSHAT, CDR2 FNYEAQ (reference sequence). This CDR3 has 15 amino acids. The CDR3 nucleotides are TGTGCTAGCAGCCTAGGACAGGGGCGCACAGATACGCAGTATTTT. Protein product: CASSLGQGRTDTQYF.